This is a list of T cell receptor beta chains from one sample in a study of long-term antiretroviral therapy in people with HIV. Only in-frame clones appear in the TCRdb table, and some are missing; sequencing was by immunoSEQ multiplex PCR. Of 30,000 or so clones listed, 84% are singletons. The sample here was unsorted PBMCs, taken 0.4 years after starting antiretroviral therapy. All receptors derive from a young man with HIV. Both conserved end residues are part of each CDR3. The order of the fields is J gene, clone size, V gene, D gene, CDR3 protein, CDR3 DNA. D genes are given only for firm matches. Only part of the rows carry a size: once, few, many, or a class if the clone is expanded.

J: TRBJ1-6
size: -
V: TRBV2
D: -
CDR3: CASSDKGGGSPLHF
DNA: TGTGCCAGCAGTGACAAGGGCGGCGGTTCACCCCTCCACTTT

J: TRBJ2-2
size: -
V: TRBV11-2
D: TRBD2
CDR3: CASSYGTSVTGELFF
DNA: TGTGCCAGCAGCTACGGGACTAGTGTAACCGGGGAGCTGTTTTTT

J: TRBJ2-3
size: -
V: TRBV27
D: -
CDR3: CASSFERVTTDTQYF
DNA: TGTGCCAGCAGTTTTGAACGGGTCACCACAGATACGCAGTATTTT

J: TRBJ2-7
size: -
V: TRBV6-1
D: -
CDR3: CASSESATVTSYEQYF
DNA: TGTGCCAGCAGTGAGTCAGCGACGGTAACCTCCTACGAGCAGTACTTC

J: TRBJ1-5
size: few
V: TRBV2
D: -
CDR3: CASKGSNQPQHF
DNA: TGTGCCAGCAAGGGGAGTAATCAGCCCCAGCATTTT

J: TRBJ2-3
size: -
V: TRBV11-3
D: TRBD2
CDR3: CASSSPASTSGRGGADTQYF
DNA: TGTGCCAGCAGCTCCCCAGCATCGACTAGCGGGAGAGGGGGCGCGGATACGCAGTATTTT

J: TRBJ2-3
size: -
V: TRBV11-2
D: TRBD1
CDR3: CASSDRDRRTDTQYF
DNA: TGTGCCAGCAGCGACCGGGACAGACGCACAGATACGCAGTATTTT

J: TRBJ1-2
size: -
V: TRBV27
D: -
CDR3: CASSLRRADGYTF
DNA: TGTGCCAGCAGTTTAAGGCGGGCGGATGGCTACACCTTC

J: TRBJ2-7
size: -
V: TRBV27
D: -
CDR3: CASSLRGAWGEQYF
DNA: TGTGCCAGCAGTTTAAGGGGGGCATGGGGCGAGCAGTACTTC

J: TRBJ2-6
size: -
V: TRBV9
D: TRBD1
CDR3: CASSAQSPGQGRGANVLTF
DNA: TGTGCCAGCAGCGCGCAAAGCCCGGGACAGGGTAGGGGGGCCAACGTCCTGACTTTC

J: TRBJ1-2
size: -
V: TRBV14
D: -
CDR3: CASSHAGTAVRPGGYTF
DNA: TGTGCCAGCAGCCACGCCGGGACGGCGGTGCGTCCGGGGGGCTACACCTTC

J: TRBJ2-7
size: -
V: TRBV5-6
D: TRBD1
CDR3: CASSGMGQVKITYEQYF
DNA: TGTGCCAGCAGTGGTATGGGACAGGTTAAAATAACCTACGAGCAGTACTTC

J: TRBJ2-6
size: -
V: TRBV6-4
D: -
CDR3: CASSGGAGANVLTF
DNA: TGTGCCAGCAGTGGAGGGGCTGGGGCCAACGTCCTGACTTTC

J: TRBJ2-7
size: -
V: TRBV28
D: -
CDR3: CASSFEGLRGFLYEQYF
DNA: TGTGCCAGCAGTTTCGAGGGGTTGCGGGGCTTCCTCTACGAGCAGTACTTC

J: TRBJ1-2
size: -
V: TRBV6-5
D: -
CDR3: CASSYFGTRVYTF
DNA: TGTGCCAGCAGTTACTTCGGGACAAGGGTCTACACCTTC

J: TRBJ1-1
size: -
V: TRBV9
D: -
CDR3: CASSDRNTEAFF
DNA: TGTGCCAGCAGCGATAGGAACACTGAAGCTTTCTTT

J: TRBJ2-2
size: few
V: TRBV9
D: -
CDR3: CASSVGTDTGELFF
DNA: TGTGCCAGCAGCGTAGGGACAGACACCGGGGAGCTGTTTTTT

J: TRBJ1-4
size: -
V: TRBV28
D: -
CDR3: CASSVGPGLRENEKLFF
DNA: TGTGCCAGCAGTGTAGGCCCGGGGTTAAGGGAGAATGAAAAACTGTTTTTT

J: TRBJ2-1
size: -
V: TRBV7-2
D: -
CDR3: CASSLSSETYNEQFF
DNA: TGTGCCAGCAGCTTATCTAGCGAGACCTACAATGAGCAGTTCTTC

J: TRBJ2-7
size: few
V: TRBV29-1
D: -
CDR3: CSVARGGEQYF
DNA: TGCAGCGTTGCACGCGGTGGCGAGCAGTACTTC

J: TRBJ2-2
size: -
V: TRBV28
D: -
CDR3: CASSLDSGPLSGELFF
DNA: TGTGCCAGCAGTTTAGACTCGGGACCCCTCAGCGGGGAGCTGTTTTTT

J: TRBJ1-1
size: -
V: TRBV9
D: -
CDR3: CASSVSPLTGTENTEAFF
DNA: TGTGCCAGCAGCGTAAGCCCCCTCACCGGGACGGAGAACACTGAAGCTTTCTTT

J: TRBJ1-5
size: -
V: TRBV6-5
D: -
CDR3: CASSYSVNQPQHF
DNA: TGTGCCAGCAGTTACTCGGTTAATCAGCCCCAGCATTTT

J: TRBJ2-7
size: -
V: TRBV6-1
D: TRBD2
CDR3: CASSETGTSSYEQYF
DNA: TGTGCCAGCAGTGAAACCGGGACTAGCAGTTACGAGCAGTACTTC

J: TRBJ2-1
size: -
V: TRBV15
D: -
CDR3: CATSRDSTSNEQFF
DNA: TGTGCCACCAGCAGAGATAGCACTAGCAATGAGCAGTTCTTC

J: TRBJ1-2
size: -
V: TRBV2
D: TRBD1
CDR3: CASSVSGTGPYGYTF
DNA: TGTGCCAGCAGTGTAAGCGGGACAGGACCCTATGGCTACACCTTC

J: TRBJ2-7
size: -
V: TRBV5-6
D: -
CDR3: CASSFGSSSYEQYF
DNA: TGTGCCAGCAGCTTCGGGTCGAGCTCCTACGAGCAGTACTTC

J: TRBJ2-7
size: -
V: TRBV7-2
D: TRBD2
CDR3: CASSLEGGRNEQYF
DNA: TGTGCCAGCAGCTTAGAGGGCGGGAGGAACGAGCAGTACTTC